This record covers a single T cell receptor (beta chain). Its specific antigen is unknown. No base qualities exist here, and no much larger clone lies one base off it. The data are from a study of blood T cell repertoires in COVID-19 (dated by TCRdb to about 2020). Study-wide context: Samples from collaborators originated in the United States, Italy and Spain and spanned both the acute and convalescent phases of COVID-19. Where available, HLA class I and class II types were taken from metadata supplied by the sample provider and were not determined by assay-based typing. Nearly every sample came with metadata listing a de-identified subject ID, COVID-19 status, age in years and sex. The prospective study material was composed of cDNA or gDNA derived from T cells, B-cell-depleted T cells, or PBMCs. The samples were drawn from two sources: the first 160 participants of the ongoing ImmuneRACE study, and some 1,300 subjects contributed by 6 global collaborators. The dataset comprised deeply sampled blood TCRbeta repertoires from subjects exposed to, actively infected with, or recovered from COVID-19. A freely available public database, intended as a resource for researchers studying the immune response to SARS-CoV-2, is where the repertoires were released. Overall study outcomes, separate from this receptor: Clinical and demographic metadata were provided uncurated, with the amount varying by source and participant.

TCRbeta CDR3 regions were amplified from genomic DNA using the immunoSEQ Assay, a bias-controlled multiplex PCR. Processing in the source paper ran as follows. Nucleated cell counts per sample were estimated from amplification of reference gene primers within the assay. Sequence reads were collapsed and filtered to measure the absolute abundance of every unique TCRbeta CDR3 rearrangement. For each sample, productive Simpson clonality was calculated as the square root of Simpson's diversity index over productive rearrangements. TCRdb limited this immuneACCESS table to in-frame rearrangements with V and J called. A share of clones is missing; checked studies link under half to unresolved V genes, and the rest is unexplained. V, J and clone size derive from that table, while D and trimming were established from the DNA sequence. For this sample the table gives roughly 87,000 clones, of which 72% were detected only once. The ten largest clones capture 14% of the sample.

Via the germline V gene (reference sequence), CDR1 is GTSNPN and CDR2 SVGIG. Between the V and J ends, shortened by 0 bases and 6 bases respectively, the junction contains 12 bases. The CDR3 holds 14 amino acids from the cysteine to the phenylalanine. Just CDR3 DNA is preserved here, 42 bases in frame from base 1. Each collaborating institution followed its own protocols to collect whole blood in K2EDTA tubes. For TCRbeta analysis, collaborator samples were shipped as frozen whole blood, as isolated PBMCs, or as DNA extracted from either sample type. The clonotype originates from a woman over 75 with acute or convalescent COVID-19. The chain is made from TRBV30 and TRBJ1-5, and possibly TRBD1, on 6 matching bases. Source material: peripheral blood. Here is the DNA: TGTGCCTGGAGTGTATCAGGGGCTGTTCAGCCCCAGCATTTT. Its protein is CAWSVSGAVQPQHF.